This record covers a single T cell receptor beta chain. The antigen remains undetermined. The source of the sample is a study of vaccination and CD4 T cells after COVID-19. Overall study context: The cells were exposed to overlapping spike peptides originating from SARS-CoV-2, HCoV-NL63, HCoV-OC43 and HCoV-229E for stimulation.

Findings and caveats of the study: Early post-infection timepoints were missing, and relatively few convalescent patients were studied.

The treatment denotes: roughly nine-day PBMC culture with coronavirus spike peptide pools or control peptides (ViraFEST assay). ViraFEST used peptide pools to expand antigen-specific T cells, then sequenced TCRs. The CDR3 runs 14 residues. Germline V gene data show CDR1 as WNHNN and CDR2 as SYGVQD (reference sequence). With 8 bases clipped from V and 0 bases from J, the junction kept 7 bases outside the gene matches. Cultured CD4+ T cell DNA underwent sequencing with the Oncomine TCR Beta short-read assay. Genomic DNA extraction was carried out from cultured CD4+ T cells. Using its own MiXCR run on the PCR reads, TCRdb lists one record per CDR3 protein. The sample shows roughly 13,000 distinct CDR3 sequences, under 75% of them seen only once.

The sequencing sample was made of CD4+ T cells from blood, cultured in vitro. The TCR was taken from a human donor who had recovered from COVID-19. The chain joins TRBV10-1 to TRBJ2-7, with 7 bases lining up with TRBD2. CDR3 loop: CASSGRLGSYEQYF. In nucleotides, the CDR3 is TGCGCCAGCTCCGGGAGGTTAGGCTCCTACGAGCAGTACTTC.